These T cell receptor beta chains were read from a single sample in a study of blood T cell repertoires in COVID-19. TCRdb's copy holds only in-frame clones and misses some; the assay was immunoSEQ multiplex PCR. The repertoire has around 130,000 clones, about four fifths of them found once; the top ten carry about 9.5%. The sequencing input was peripheral blood. Receptor source: a man aged 40-55 years with active or convalescent COVID-19. The CDR3 runs from the conserved cysteine through the conserved F or W. A D gene is named only where the DNA matches it firmly. The size of a clone is reported for some rows only, either as once, few or many, or as a class for expanded clones.

D gene | J gene | V gene | clone size | CDR3 DNA | CDR3 protein
NA | TRBJ1-6 | TRBV11-2 | once | TGTGCCAGCAGCTTAGTGGCAGGAAGATATAATTCACCCCTCCACTTT | CASSLVAGRYNSPLHF
NA | TRBJ2-3 | TRBV7-9 | once | TGTGCCAGCAGCTCCCAGGCCAAGGCTACAGATACGCAGTATTTT | CASSSQAKATDTQYF
TRBD1 | TRBJ1-6 | TRBV10-2 | NA | TGCGCCAGTCAGCAACAGGGGGCTTTGAGTTCACCCCTCCACTTT | CASQQQGALSSPLHF
NA | TRBJ2-7 | TRBV14 | NA | TGTGCCAGCAGCCAAGCACCGGGCGAGCAGTACTTC | CASSQAPGEQYF
TRBD1 | TRBJ1-1 | TRBV18 | few | TGTGCCAGCTCACAATCGGGACAGATGAACACTGAAGCTTTCTTT | CASSQSGQMNTEAFF
NA | TRBJ2-5 | TRBV5-6 | NA | TGTGCCAGCAGCTTGGGATTAACATCCCAAGAGACCCAGTACTTC | CASSLGLTSQETQYF
NA | TRBJ2-1 | TRBV27 | once | TGTGCCAGCAGTTCCAGGGGTCTAGGATACAATGAGCAGTTCTTC | CASSSRGLGYNEQFF
TRBD2 | TRBJ2-1 | TRBV9 | NA | TGTGCCAGCAGCGCGGGACTAGCGGATTACAATGAGCAGTTCTTC | CASSAGLADYNEQFF
TRBD2 | TRBJ2-7 | TRBV7-3 | NA | TGTGCCAGCGGAATGGGGGGGTCCTACGAGCAGTACTTC | CASGMGGSYEQYF
NA | TRBJ2-2 | TRBV7-9 | NA | TGTGCCAGCAGCTTAGTACAGGCCACCGGGGAGCTGTTTTTT | CASSLVQATGELFF
TRBD1 | TRBJ2-7 | TRBV11-1 | once | TGTGCCAGCAGCTCAGCGCCCTCTAGAATGGGACAGGGGGCCGGGTACTTC | CASSSAPSRMGQGAGYF
NA | TRBJ2-1 | TRBV20-1 | few | TGCAGTGCTAGCCGTCTAGGGCAGTTCTTC | CSASRLGQFF
NA | TRBJ2-3 | TRBV9 | NA | TGTGCCAGCAGCGTAGGAATAGGGGCAGATACGCAGTATTTT | CASSVGIGADTQYF
TRBD2 | TRBJ2-3 | TRBV2 | NA | TGTGCCAGCATCTTTGCTCTAGCGGGCCCCACAGATACGCAGTATTTT | CASIFALAGPTDTQYF
NA | TRBJ1-6 | TRBV9 | NA | TGTGCCAGCAGCGTAACGGGGGGGCAAGAGGGTTCACCCCTCCACTTT | CASSVTGGQEGSPLHF
NA | TRBJ2-2 | TRBV18 | NA | TGTGCCAGCTCACCCCAGGGGAAGAACACCGGGGAGCTGTTTTTT | CASSPQGKNTGELFF
NA | TRBJ1-3 | TRBV3-1/TRBV3-2 | NA | TGTGCCAGCAGCCAAGGGGGGGACGGAGTTTTT | CASSQGGDGVF
NA | TRBJ1-2 | TRBV6-5 | NA | TGTGCCAGCAGACTCGATCATAACTATGGCTACACCTTC | CASRLDHNYGYTF
NA | TRBJ1-5 | TRBV7-9 | NA | TGTGCCAGCAGCTTATCCTTCGGGCCCCAGCATTTT | CASSLSFGPQHF
TRBD2 | TRBJ2-1 | TRBV5-1 | NA | TGCGCCAGCAGCGAGCAGCCGGGACTAGTATACAATGAGCAGTTCTTC | CASSEQPGLVYNEQFF
TRBD2 | TRBJ2-1 | TRBV27 | NA | TGTGCCAGCAGCTCGGGGGGGATAGGGGAGGCTGAGCAGTTCTTC | CASSSGGIGEAEQFF
TRBD1 | TRBJ1-6 | TRBV30 | few | TGTGCCTGGAGTGTAAGACAGGGGGATAATTCACCCCTCCACTTT | CAWSVRQGDNSPLHF
NA | TRBJ1-1 | TRBV9 | NA | TGTGCCAGCAGCGCGACGGGCGGGTATACTGAAGCTTTCTTT | CASSATGGYTEAFF
NA | TRBJ1-2 | TRBV5-4 | few | TGTGCCAGCAGCCGGGATAGTAACTATGGCTACACCTTC | CASSRDSNYGYTF
NA | TRBJ2-7 | TRBV5-1 | NA | TGCGCCAGCAGCTTGGGGCAGGGGTCTGTGGGCGAGCAGTACTTC | CASSLGQGSVGEQYF
TRBD1 | TRBJ1-6 | TRBV19 | NA | TGTGCCAGTAGCCCTAGGGGGCAGAAGAGCTCCTATAATTCACCCCTCCACTTT | CASSPRGQKSSYNSPLHF
NA | TRBJ2-3 | TRBV9 | once | TGTGCCAGCAGCACGGGGGACTGGACCACAGATACGCAGTATTTT | CASSTGDWTTDTQYF
NA | TRBJ2-7 | TRBV6-5 | NA | TGTGCCAGCAGTTACTCGCCCGAGAGCTACGAGCAGTACTTC | CASSYSPESYEQYF
TRBD1 | TRBJ1-1 | TRBV10-3 | NA | TGTGCCATCAGAACGACAGGGGGCTTCGCTGAAGCTTTCTTT | CAIRTTGGFAEAFF
NA | TRBJ2-2 | TRBV21-1 | NA | TGTGCCAGCAGCAATGGGGGCGCGAACACCGGGGAGCTGTTTTTT | CASSNGGANTGELFF
TRBD1 | TRBJ1-4 | TRBV19 | once | TGTGCCAGTAGTCTTCCGGGACAGGGCACTAATGAAAAACTGTTTTTT | CASSLPGQGTNEKLFF
TRBD1 | TRBJ1-6 | TRBV19 | NA | TGTGCCAGTAAACCCGCGGACAGGGGTGTTTCACCCCTCCACTTT | CASKPADRGVSPLHF
NA | TRBJ2-1 | TRBV7-2 | NA | TGTGCCAGCAGCCAGGGACTCCAAGCCGATGAGCAGTTCTTC | CASSQGLQADEQFF
TRBD1 | TRBJ1-5 | TRBV19 | NA | TGTGCCAGTAAACCGACGGGACAGGGGGGAACTCAGCCCCAGCATTTT | CASKPTGQGGTQPQHF
TRBD2 | TRBJ2-3 | TRBV15 | NA | TGTGCCACCTCTAGCGGGGGGGGCACAGATACGCAGTATTTT | CATSSGGGTDTQYF
TRBD2 | TRBJ2-3 | TRBV7-2 | NA | TGTGCCAGCAGCTTAGGACTAGCGTACACAGATACGCAGTATTTT | CASSLGLAYTDTQYF
NA | TRBJ1-6 | TRBV5-1 | NA | TGCGCCAGCAGCTTGGACAGGGTCGCCGATAATTCACCCCTCCACTTT | CASSLDRVADNSPLHF
NA | TRBJ2-6 | TRBV30 | NA | TGTGCCTGGAGGGACACATTTGGGGCCAACGTCCTGACTTTC | CAWRDTFGANVLTF
TRBD1 | TRBJ2-7 | TRBV15 | NA | TGTGCCACCAGCAGCGGACAGGGCCACTACGAGCAGTACTTC | CATSSGQGHYEQYF
NA | TRBJ2-2 | TRBV29-1 | once | TGCAGCGTTGGACAGGGAGGTAGTGGCGGGGAGCTGTTTTTT | CSVGQGGSGGELFF
NA | TRBJ1-6 | TRBV9 | NA | TGTGCCAGCAGCCCCCAGACAGACTTACGGAATTCACCCCTCCACTTT | CASSPQTDLRNSPLHF
TRBD2 | TRBJ2-3 | TRBV29-1 | NA | TGCAGCGTGGCACTAGCGGGGGGGCCGGGAGATACGCAGTATTTT | CSVALAGGPGDTQYF
NA | TRBJ1-5 | TRBV6-1 | NA | TGTGCCAGCAGTGATCAGGGGCTTATCAATCAGCCCCAGCATTTT | CASSDQGLINQPQHF
TRBD1 | TRBJ1-5 | TRBV15 | NA | TGTGCCACCAGCAGGGACAGGGGGAACCAGCCCCAGCATTTT | CATSRDRGNQPQHF
NA | TRBJ2-7 | TRBV18 | NA | TGTGCCAGCTCACCGGAAGGGGGCGAGCAGTACTTC | CASSPEGGEQYF
TRBD1 | TRBJ1-6 | TRBV10-3 | NA | TGTGCCATCAGTGGGACAGGGGTAAATTCACCCCTCCACTTT | CAISGTGVNSPLHF
NA | TRBJ2-3 | TRBV3-1/TRBV3-2 | NA | TGTGCCAGCAGCCCTAGCACAGATACGCAGTATTTT | CASSPSTDTQYF
TRBD1 | TRBJ1-1 | TRBV18 | NA | TGTGCCAGCTCGGGGACAGACATGAACACTGAAGCTTTCTTT | CASSGTDMNTEAFF
NA | TRBJ1-3 | TRBV6-5 | few | TGTGCCACCACAGGGTACGGAAACACCATATATTTT | CATTGYGNTIYF
NA | TRBJ1-4 | TRBV7-8 | NA | TGTGCCAGCAGCCGAGGGAGCTACACTAATGAAAAACTGTTTTTT | CASSRGSYTNEKLFF
TRBD1 | TRBJ1-2 | TRBV5-4 | few | TGTGCCAGCAGTCGGACAGGCAAAGACTATGGCTACACCTTC | CASSRTGKDYGYTF
NA | TRBJ1-2 | TRBV5-1 | NA | TGCGCCAGCAGCGGGCAGGGCCATGGCTACACCTTC | CASSGQGHGYTF
TRBD1 | TRBJ2-2 | TRBV19 | NA | TGTGCCAGTAGTCCTCAGGACAGGGGGGGGGAGCTGTTTTTT | CASSPQDRGGELFF